Below, 23 T cell receptor beta chains from the same sample are listed, as sequenced in a study of shared clonotypes between healthy human individuals. Sequencing used immunoSEQ multiplex PCR; TCRdb keeps in-frame clones, though not all of them. In the table there are over a million clones, about four fifths of which are singletons. The sequencing input was memory CD4+ T cells from PBMCs. As to subset: CD45RA-negative fraction. Receptors were obtained from a man younger than 30 in good health. Some clones in this sample may be carry-over from other donors' samples.

This chain links TRBV5-1 with TRBJ2-3; the match to TRBD2 covers 9 bases. Trimming cost V 0 bases and J 5 bases; bases outside gene matches: 7. CDR1 and CDR2 (germline): SGHRS, YFSETQ. This CDR3 spans 16 amino acids. This chain's CDR3 is CASSLVAGGLGDTQYF. The DNA of the CDR3 is TGCGCCAGCAGCTTGGTGGCGGGAGGGTTAGGAGATACGCAGTATTTT.

This chain uses TRBV9 with TRBJ2-1; D is possibly TRBD2 (5 bases). CDR3 size: 16 residues. The V gene lost 3 bases and the J gene lost 2 bases, with 15 bases spanning the gap. Germline CDR1 SGDLS, CDR2 YYNGEE. The CDR3 DNA reads TGTGCCAGCAGCGCCCAACTAGGACTGACCTACAATGAGCAGTTCTTC. Residues: CASSAQLGLTYNEQFF.

This rearrangement joins TRBV30 to TRBJ1-1; TRBD1 might be the D (5 bases). Germline loops: CDR1 GTSNPN, CDR2 SVGIG (reference sequence). This CDR3 is 15 amino acids long. V lost 3 bases and J 2 bases, leaving 16 bases between the germline ends. The CDR3 sequence: CAWRAFRGHNTEAFF. The DNA for the CDR3 is TGTGCCTGGAGAGCCTTTAGGGGCCACAACACTGAAGCTTTCTTT.

In this sample, this clone turned up many times. The V call is TRBV27, the J call TRBJ2-5; D not resolved. The CDR3 spans 13 residues. With 5 bases removed from V and 4 bases from J, the gap between germline ends came to 11 bases. The germline V gene has CDR1 MNHEY and CDR2 SMNVEV (reference sequence). The CDR3 protein is CASSRARRETQYF. The DNA for the CDR3 is TGTGCCAGCAGTAGAGCCCGACGAGAGACCCAGTACTTC.

This chain joins TRBV29-1 and TRBJ2-3; tentatively, D is TRBD1 (6 bases). Looked up from germline, CDR1 is SQVTM and CDR2 is ANQGSEA. The CDR3 sequence is 13 residues long. Trimming removed 5 bases from V and 2 bases from J, with 11 bases in between. CDR3 residues: CSVRRDITDTQYF. DNA of the CDR3: TGCAGCGTTCGCCGGGACATCACAGATACGCAGTATTTT.

J is TRBJ2-7 and V is TRBV5-3; no definite D call. TRBV5-3 is an ORF for which the function is uncertain. The CDR3 contains 15 residues. Trimming left V 4 bases short and J 0 bases short, with 14 bases between. The CDR3 nucleotides are TGTGCCAGAAGCCCAGAGAGTCCTAGCTCCTACGAGCAGTACTTC. It specifies CARSPESPSSYEQYF.

J is TRBJ2-4 and V is TRBV2; 8 bases line up with TRBD2. Germline V gives CDR1 SNHLY, CDR2 FYNNEI. CDR3 size: 14 residues. V shed 3 bases and J 3 bases; nucleotides not matched to a gene: 1. The CDR3 reads CASSDGTSKNIQYF. The CDR3 DNA reads as TGTGCCAGCAGTGACGGGACTAGCAAAAACATTCAGTACTTC.

The J gene is TRBJ1-1, the V gene TRBV21-1; the D call in the table, TRBD1, was not verified against the DNA. TRBV21-1 is classified as a pseudogene. CDR3 size: 15 residues. The CDR3 DNA is TGTGCCAGCAGCAACCGGCAGGGGTTTAACACTGAAGCTTTCTTT. Translated: CASSNRQGFNTEAFF.

The J gene is TRBJ1-5, the V gene TRBV7-7; TRBD1 aligns across 8 bases. The CDR3 sequence is 14 residues long. V shed 6 bases and J 7 bases; nucleotides not matched to a gene: 8. CDR1 and CDR2 (germline): SSHAT, FNYEAQ (reference sequence). CDR3 DNA sequence: TGTGCCAGCAGACTTCAGGGGGCGGACCAGCCCCAGCATTTT. This codes for CASRLQGADQPQHF.

A few counts support this clone. The chain employs TRBV5-1 and TRBJ1-1; the D gene is possibly TRBD1 (5 bases). There are 14 residues in the CDR3. Germline V gene lookup returns CDR1 SGHRS and CDR2 YFSETQ. V was shortened by 0 bases and J by 3 bases, with 9 bases between the two germline ends. The DNA of the CDR3 is TGCGCCAGCAGCTTGGGAGGGGCTGACACTGAAGCTTTCTTT. Translation gives CASSLGGADTEAFF.

The rearrangement uses TRBV15 and TRBJ2-1; the match to TRBD2 covers 7 bases. CDR1 is LNHNV and CDR2 is YYDKDF in the germline V gene (reference sequence). The CDR3 consists of 14 residues. Trimming cost V 5 bases and J 2 bases; bases outside gene matches: 3. The CDR3 sequence is CATSRAGTYNEQFF. The CDR3 region has the DNA TGTGCCACCAGCCGAGCGGGGACCTACAATGAGCAGTTCTTC.

This sequence joins TRBV7-3 and TRBJ1-1; 8 nucleotides agree with TRBD1. CDR3 length equals 14 residues. V dropped 2 bases and J dropped 1; count of bases not matched to a gene: 0. CDR1 and CDR2 from the germline V gene are SGHTA and FQGTGA. CDR3 DNA sequence: TGTGCCAGCAGCTTAGACAGGGGGAACACTGAAGCTTTCTTT. It specifies CASSLDRGNTEAFF.

The chain carries TRBV19 and TRBJ2-1; 10 nucleotides agree with TRBD2. The ends lost 1 base at V and 6 bases at J; junction bases unmatched: 3. CDR3 length equals 15 residues. Per germline, CDR1 LNHDA and CDR2 SQIVND (reference sequence). CDR3: CASSIAAGGPNEQFF. The CDR3 DNA is TGTGCCAGTAGTATAGCAGCGGGAGGGCCCAATGAGCAGTTCTTC.

The rearrangement uses TRBV5-1 and TRBJ1-1, with no clear D. The length of the CDR3 is 14 residues. The germline gives CDR1 SGHRS, CDR2 YFSETQ. Trimming removed 1 base at V and 4 bases at J, with 11 bases between. Here the CDR3 DNA reads TGCGCCAGCAGCTTGCAAGGCGGGCGCACTGAAGCTTTCTTT. It specifies CASSLQGGRTEAFF.

This chain joins TRBV27 and TRBJ1-1; perhaps TRBD1 as D (5 bases). This CDR3 has 13 residues. Germline CDR1 reads MNHEY; CDR2 reads SMNVEV (reference sequence). Between the trimmed V and J ends, which lost 2 bases and 7 bases, there was a span of 11 bases. The CDR3 spells CASSLVRGREAFF. CDR3 bases: TGTGCCAGCAGTTTAGTTCGGGGACGTGAAGCTTTCTTT.

V is TRBV7-2 and J is TRBJ2-3; TRBD2 matches 8 bases. The CDR3 contains 16 residues. V lost 3 bases and J lost 0; bases outside the gene matches: 5. The germline gives CDR1 SGHTA, CDR2 FQGNSA. CDR3 coding DNA: TGTGCCAGCAGCTTCCTAGCGGGCCATAGCACAGATACGCAGTATTTT. Translation: CASSFLAGHSTDTQYF.

This clone was counted once. V is TRBV4-1 and J is TRBJ2-1; TRBD2 aligns across 8 bases. J gave up 5 bases and V 3 bases, and 6 bases lay outside the gene matches. There are 15 residues in the CDR3. In germline, CDR1 is MGHRA, CDR2 YSYEKL. The CDR3 sequence is CASSQMGLGNNEQFF. The CDR3 coding sequence is TGCGCCAGCAGCCAGATGGGACTAGGAAACAATGAGCAGTTCTTC.

The chain employs TRBV2 and TRBJ2-7; 12 bases fit TRBD2. This CDR3 is built from 16 residues. Germline V CDR1 and CDR2: SNHLY, FYNNEI. V trimming: 2 bases; J trimming: 4 bases; junction bases outside the gene matches: 6. CDR3 nucleotide sequence: TGTGCCAGCAGTGAACAGACTAGCGGGAGTGGGTACGAGCAGTACTTC. This sequence encodes CASSEQTSGSGYEQYF.

The chain employs TRBV18 and TRBJ1-1; TRBD1 agrees at 10 bases. Germline CDR1 KGHSH, CDR2 LQKENI. CDR3 length equals 13 residues. Germline trimming cut 8 bases from V and 3 bases from J; bases unmatched to any gene: 3. CDR3 bases: TGTGCCAGCGGGGGACAGGGGTACACTGAAGCTTTCTTT. Its translation is CASGGQGYTEAFF.

This chain joins TRBV30 and TRBJ2-7; 9 bases line up with TRBD2. Germline V gene data show CDR1 as GTSNPN and CDR2 as SVGIG (reference sequence). This CDR3 has 14 residues. The V gene end was trimmed by 3 bases and the J gene end by 3 bases; junction bases not matched to a gene: 6. CDR3 nucleotide sequence: TGTGCCTGGAGACGGACTAGCGCGCTCTACGAGCAGTACTTC. It codes for CAWRRTSALYEQYF. Complete variable domain (other parts from reference TRBV30 and TRBJ2-7): SQTIHQWPATLVQPVGSPLSLECTVEGTSNPNLYWYRQAAGRGLQLLFYSVGIGQISSEVPQNLSASRPQDRQFILSSKKLLLSDSGFYLCAWRRTSALYEQYFGPGTRLTVT.

The table lists this clone with a few counts. The chain is built from TRBV18 and TRBJ2-4; 9 nucleotides line up with TRBD1. Trimming took 3 bases from V and 11 from J; bases not matched to a gene: 2. From germline, CDR1 is KGHSH and CDR2 LQKENI. The CDR3 consists of 12 residues. For the CDR3, the DNA is TGTGCCAGCTCACCGGGACAGGGTGTTCAGTACTTC. Amino acids: CASSPGQGVQYF.

The V and J genes are TRBV10-3 and TRBJ2-1; 10 bases map to TRBD2. This CDR3 spans 15 amino acids. J lost 0 bases, V lost 10 bases, and 6 bases had no gene match. Germline V CDR1 and CDR2: ENHRY, SYGVKD. CDR3 nucleotide sequence: TGTGCCACAAAGCGGGAGGGCAGCTCCTACAATGAGCAGTTCTTC. The encoded protein is CATKREGSSYNEQFF.

The chain has TRBV7-2 and TRBJ1-2, with no clear D. The CDR3 length is 14 residues. V was clipped by 1 base and J by 8 bases, with 14 bases between them. Germline V gene lookup returns CDR1 SGHTA and CDR2 FQGNSA. DNA for the CDR3: TGTGCCAGCAGCTTAGGAGGCCATAACGAAGGCTACACCTTC. Its translation: CASSLGGHNEGYTF.